These 7 T cell receptor beta chains were sequenced from one sample in a study of beta chain features in type 1 diabetes. Notes on the study in general: Moderate yet significant TCRB CDR3 shortening was seen in Type 1 diabetes patients in all four CD4+ subsets.

Their antigens remain unidentified. The entirety of the isolated RNA underwent reverse transcription, so expressed TCRB transcripts were sequenced. The assay was immunoSEQ multiplex PCR, and TCRdb's table has in-frame clones only and misses some. The table lists about 650,000 clones, around 12% of them singletons. The material sequenced was naive CD4+ T cells from blood. Receptor source: a man aged 25-45 years with type 1 diabetes.

This clone was seen a handful of times. This sequence joins TRBV19 and TRBJ2-7, with unresolved D. Trimming pared 3 bases from V and 2 bases from J, leaving 8 bases between. The germline V gene has CDR1 LNHDA and CDR2 SQIVND (reference sequence). The CDR3 sequence is 13 residues long. The CDR3: CASSISSAYEQYF. The CDR3 bases are TGTGCCAGTAGTATCTCGTCGGCCTACGAGCAGTACTTC.

J is TRBJ2-7 and V is TRBV5-4; 8 bases align to TRBD1. This CDR3 region has 15 residues. J lost 2 bases, V lost 3 bases, and 7 bases had no gene match. Germline values: CDR1 SGHNT, CDR2 YYREEE (reference sequence). CDR3 nucleotides: TGTGCCAGCAGCTCACCGGGACAGGCCGCCTACGAGCAGTACTTC. Encoded protein: CASSSPGQAAYEQYF. The full variable domain, its missing parts supplied by reference TRBV5-4 and TRBJ2-7, is ETGVTQSPTHLIKTRGQQVTLRCSSQSGHNTVSWYQQALGQGPQFIFQYYREEENGRGNFPPRFSGLQFPNYSSELNVNALELDDSALYLCASSSPGQAAYEQYFGPGTRLTVT.

This chain joins TRBV9 and TRBJ1-2; D is ambiguous. There are 14 residues in the CDR3. V lost 0 bases, J lost 1 base, and 7 bases lay in between. Germline CDR1 and CDR2: SGDLS and YYNGEE. CDR3 loop: CASSVAWDNYGYTF. The CDR3 DNA sequence: TGTGCCAGCAGCGTAGCTTGGGATAACTATGGCTACACCTTC.

On this clone itself: Different DNA sequences within this sample yield the same CDR3. This chain links TRBV7-2 with TRBJ1-2; 7 bases match TRBD1. CDR1 and CDR2 (germline): SGHTA, FQGNSA. Trimming cost V 3 bases and J 7 bases; bases outside gene matches: 8. CDR3 length equals 14 residues. The CDR3 DNA is TGTGCCAGCAGCTTCAGGACAGGAGACGGTGGCTACACCTTC. Its protein is CASSFRTGDGGYTF.

This clone was detected only a few times. The V gene is TRBV7-6, the J gene TRBJ1-2, with D maybe TRBD1 (5 bases). Germline V gives CDR1 SGHVS, CDR2 FNYEAQ. The CDR3 runs 13 residues. Trimming shortened V by 9 bases and J by 2 bases, and 13 bases separated the two germline ends. CDR3 coding DNA: TGTGCCAGTCGACTGGGGCCCAACTATGGCTACACCTTC. It yields the protein CASRLGPNYGYTF.

The chain uses TRBV7-2 and TRBJ2-5, with no clear D. The CDR3 runs to 14 residues. V was shortened by 0 bases and J by 5 bases, with 10 bases between the two germline ends. CDR1 is SGHTA and CDR2 is FQGNSA in the germline V gene. CDR3 in DNA: TGTGCCAGCAGCTTAGCGCCGTTCTGGGAGACCCAGTACTTC. It encodes CASSLAPFWETQYF.

This clone was counted only a few times. The genes are TRBV7-2 and TRBJ2-5; 7 positions match TRBD2. The CDR3 contains 14 residues. Germline CDR1 is SGHTA and CDR2 is FQGNSA. V was clipped by 5 bases and J by 1 base; unmatched bases: 4. CDR3 sequence: CASSPRLAQETQYF. CDR3 DNA sequence: TGTGCCAGCAGCCCCAGACTAGCCCAAGAGACCCAGTACTTC.